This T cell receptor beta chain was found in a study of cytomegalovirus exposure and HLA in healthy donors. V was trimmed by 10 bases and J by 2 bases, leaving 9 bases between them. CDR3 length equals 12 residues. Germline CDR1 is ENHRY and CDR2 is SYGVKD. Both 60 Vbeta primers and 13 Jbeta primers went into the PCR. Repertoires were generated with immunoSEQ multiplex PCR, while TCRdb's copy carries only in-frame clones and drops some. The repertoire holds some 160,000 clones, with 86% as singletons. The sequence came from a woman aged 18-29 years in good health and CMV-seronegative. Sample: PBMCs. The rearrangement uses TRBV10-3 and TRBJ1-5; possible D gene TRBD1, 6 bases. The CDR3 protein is CATGVGNQPQHF. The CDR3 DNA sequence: TGTGCCACAGGGGTGGGCAATCAGCCCCAGCATTTT.